The TCR beta chain under discussion was sequenced for a study of CD8 T cells in Susac syndrome. Study outcomes and limitations: In its TCR sequencing and HLA analysis, the study acknowledged that the number of individuals was relatively small.

RNA totalling about 0.5 to 1 ug underwent reverse transcription with random hexamers. With immunoSEQ multiplex PCR, TCR beta CDR3 was amplified across 54 Vbeta and 13 Jbeta. TCRdb reprocessed the immunoSEQ multiplex PCR reads via MiXCR and lists one record per CDR3 protein. The table has approximately 280,000 distinct CDR3 sequences, approximately 84% seen once; the top ten hold 0.11%. This CDR3 has 17 amino acids. V shed 3 bases and J shed 5 bases, with 20 bases lying between them. CDR1 KGHSH and CDR2 LQKENI come from the germline V gene. This clonotype was detected a few times. Its antigen is not known. The multiple sclerosis control group was made up of treatment-naive patients with stable or active relapsing-remitting disease.

The chain has TRBV18 and TRBJ1-5, with D uncertain. Source material: CD8+ T cells from PBMCs. The receptor was derived from a human donor with multiple sclerosis. This CDR3 is CASSPRLGTDRDQPQHF. CDR3 sequence (DNA): TGTGCCAGCTCACCTCGTTTAGGTACGGACCGAGATCAGCCCCAGCATTTT.